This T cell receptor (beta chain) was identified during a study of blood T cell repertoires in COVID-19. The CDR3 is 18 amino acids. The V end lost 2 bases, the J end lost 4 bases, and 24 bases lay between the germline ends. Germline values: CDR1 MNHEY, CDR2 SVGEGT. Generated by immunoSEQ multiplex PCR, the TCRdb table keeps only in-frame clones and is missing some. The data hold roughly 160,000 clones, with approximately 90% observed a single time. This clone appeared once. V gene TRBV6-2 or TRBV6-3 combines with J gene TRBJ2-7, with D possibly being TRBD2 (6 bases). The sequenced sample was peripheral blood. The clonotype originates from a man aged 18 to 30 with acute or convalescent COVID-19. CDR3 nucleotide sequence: TGTGCCAGCAGTTACGGAGGGCCCGCTCCCCCTGGCGTTTACGAGCAGTACTTC. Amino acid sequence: CASSYGGPAPPGVYEQYF.